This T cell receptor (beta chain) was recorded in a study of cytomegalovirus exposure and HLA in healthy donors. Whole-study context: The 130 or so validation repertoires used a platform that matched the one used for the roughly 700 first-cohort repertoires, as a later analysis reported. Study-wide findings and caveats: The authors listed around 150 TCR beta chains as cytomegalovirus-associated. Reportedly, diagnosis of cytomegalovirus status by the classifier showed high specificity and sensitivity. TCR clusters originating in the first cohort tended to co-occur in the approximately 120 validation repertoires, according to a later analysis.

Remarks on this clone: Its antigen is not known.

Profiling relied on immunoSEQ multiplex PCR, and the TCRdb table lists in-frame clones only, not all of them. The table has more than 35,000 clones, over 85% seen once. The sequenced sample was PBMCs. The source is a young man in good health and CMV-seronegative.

The CDR3 nucleotides are TGCGCCAGCAGCTTGGGGGCAGGGACTGAAATCTACGAGCAGTACTTC. This gives the protein CASSLGAGTEIYEQYF. This chain uses TRBV5-1 with TRBJ2-7, with D possibly being TRBD2 (6 bases). Per germline, CDR1 SGHRS and CDR2 YFSETQ. This CDR3 contains 16 residues. Trimming left V 0 bases short and J 3 bases short, with 16 bases between.